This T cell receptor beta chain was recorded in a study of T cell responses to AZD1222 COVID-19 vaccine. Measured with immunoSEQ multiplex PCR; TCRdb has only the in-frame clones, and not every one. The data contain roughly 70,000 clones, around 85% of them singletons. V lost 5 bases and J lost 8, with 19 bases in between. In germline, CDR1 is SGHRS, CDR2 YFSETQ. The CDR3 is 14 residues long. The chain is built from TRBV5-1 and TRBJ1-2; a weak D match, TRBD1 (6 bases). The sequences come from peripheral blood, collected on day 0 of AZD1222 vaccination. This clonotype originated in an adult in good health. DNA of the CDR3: TGCGCCAGCAGTTCCCCAGGGGTGAGGTCCGGCTACACCTTC. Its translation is CASSSPGVRSGYTF.